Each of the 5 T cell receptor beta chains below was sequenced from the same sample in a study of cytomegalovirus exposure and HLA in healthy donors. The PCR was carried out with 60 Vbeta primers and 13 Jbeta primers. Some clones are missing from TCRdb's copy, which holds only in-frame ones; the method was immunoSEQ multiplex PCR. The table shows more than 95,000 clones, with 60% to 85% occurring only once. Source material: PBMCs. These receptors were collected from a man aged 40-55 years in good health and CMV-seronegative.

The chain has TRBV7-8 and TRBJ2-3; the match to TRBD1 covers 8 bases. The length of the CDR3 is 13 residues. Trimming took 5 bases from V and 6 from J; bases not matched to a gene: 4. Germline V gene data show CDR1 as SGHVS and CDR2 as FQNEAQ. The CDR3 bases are TGTGCCAGCAGCCAGGACAGGGAGGATACGCAGTATTTT. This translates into CASSQDREDTQYF.

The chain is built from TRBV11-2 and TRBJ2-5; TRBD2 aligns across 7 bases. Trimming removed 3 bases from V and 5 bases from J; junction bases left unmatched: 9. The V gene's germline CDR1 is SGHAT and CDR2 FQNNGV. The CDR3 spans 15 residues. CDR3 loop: CASSFMLGEGETQYF. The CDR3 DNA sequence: TGTGCCAGCAGCTTCATGCTGGGGGAGGGGGAGACCCAGTACTTC.

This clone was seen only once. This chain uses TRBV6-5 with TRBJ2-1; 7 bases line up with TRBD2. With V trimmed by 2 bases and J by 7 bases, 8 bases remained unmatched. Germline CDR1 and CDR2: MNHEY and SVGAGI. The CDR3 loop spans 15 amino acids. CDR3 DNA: TGTGCCAGCAGTTACCGCGGGAGCGGTGTTAATGAGCAGTTCTTC. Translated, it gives CASSYRGSGVNEQFF.

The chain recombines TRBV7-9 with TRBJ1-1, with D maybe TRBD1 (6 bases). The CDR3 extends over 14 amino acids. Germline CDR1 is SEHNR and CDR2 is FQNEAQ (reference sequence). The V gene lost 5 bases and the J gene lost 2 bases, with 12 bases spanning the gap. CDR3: CASSTGQSNTEAFF. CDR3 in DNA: TGTGCCAGCAGCACCGGACAGTCTAACACTGAAGCTTTCTTT.

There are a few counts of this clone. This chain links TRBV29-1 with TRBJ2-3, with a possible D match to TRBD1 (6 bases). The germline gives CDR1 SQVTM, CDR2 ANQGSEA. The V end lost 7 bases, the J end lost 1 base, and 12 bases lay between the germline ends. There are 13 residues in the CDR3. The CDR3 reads CSAGRGGTDTQYF. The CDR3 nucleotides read TGCAGCGCCGGCAGGGGAGGCACAGATACGCAGTATTTT.